This TCR beta chain came from a study of blood T cells in healthy people across ages. CDR3 length: 16 amino acids. Trimming removed 4 bases from V and 13 bases from J; junction bases left unmatched: 20. CDR1 and CDR2 (germline): SGHRS, YFSETQ. The second PCR ran about 6 to 11 cycles with a sample-barcoded 5' primer and J-beta primers. TCRdb reprocessed the 5' RACE reads via MiXCR and lists one record per CDR3 protein. The sample contains around 800,000 distinct CDR3 sequences, approximately 65% of which appear only once. V usage is TRBV5-1 and J usage is TRBJ2-4, with 7 nucleotides matching TRBD2. The sequence came from a man aged 30-40 years in good health. Sequenced sample: blood. The DNA of the CDR3 is TGCGCCAGCAGCCTAACGCGGGGGAGCCGTGCGTTTGAGCAGTACTTC. Its protein is CASSLTRGSRAFEQYF.